Presented here are 7 T cell receptor beta chains from one specimen sequenced in a study of T cells in localized non-small cell lung cancer (dated by TCRdb to the early 2020s). Preparation of the library involved the immunoSEQ multiplex PCR assay. The source is immuneACCESS, and TCRdb retained only in-frame sequences with V and J called. Part of the clones is not carried over; for the studies checked, unresolved V genes explain less than half of this, and the remainder is unexplained. This sample lists tens of thousands of clones; approximately 85% were detected once. Just under 30% of the sample lies in the top ten. Sequenced material: peripheral blood mononuclear cells, taken before any cancer treatment. The receptors here all came from a male donor at least 60 years old with stage II lung adenocarcinoma.

The rearrangement links TRBV7-9 to TRBJ2-3, with 7 bases that match TRBD2. V lost 5 bases to trimming and J lost 0 bases; unmatched junction nucleotides: 5. The CDR3 totals 15 residues. The V gene's germline CDR1 is SEHNR and CDR2 FQNEAQ (reference sequence). The CDR3 protein is CASSQLARSTDTQYF. CDR3 in DNA: TGTGCCAGCAGCCAACTAGCGCGAAGCACAGATACGCAGTATTTT.

CDR3 loop: CSVDEGPSNEQYF. The CDR3 DNA follows: TGCAGCGTTGATGAGGGCCCTTCCAACGAGCAGTACTTC. This sequence joins TRBV29-1 and TRBJ2-7, with D maybe TRBD2 (5 bases). Per the germline V gene, CDR1 is SQVTM and CDR2 is ANQGSEA. V gave up 3 bases and J gave up 5 bases, with 14 bases separating them. CDR3 length: 13 residues.

The chain couples TRBV27 to TRBJ2-7; D not resolved. Germline V lookup: CDR1 MNHEY, CDR2 SMNVEV (reference sequence). V shed 0 bases and J shed 7 bases, with 10 bases lying between them. This CDR3 region has 13 residues. The CDR3 sequence: CASSLSWSAEQYF. The CDR3 DNA sequence: TGTGCCAGCAGTTTATCCTGGAGCGCGGAGCAGTACTTC.

The chain has TRBV19 and TRBJ2-1, with 8 bases lining up with TRBD2. The CDR3 runs 17 residues. Looked up from germline, CDR1 is LNHDA and CDR2 is SQIVND (reference sequence). V was clipped by 3 bases and J by 7 bases; unmatched bases: 14. The CDR3 spells CASSIPWGLAGYNEQFF. The CDR3 DNA reads as TGTGCCAGTAGTATCCCCTGGGGGTTAGCGGGATATAATGAGCAGTTCTTC. The whole variable domain, filled in from reference TRBV19 and TRBJ2-1, reads DGGITQSPKYLFRKEGQNVTLSCEQNLNHDAMYWYRQDPGQGLRLIYYSQIVNDFQKGDIAEGYSVSREKKESFPLTVTSAQKNPTAFYLCASSIPWGLAGYNEQFFGPGTRLTVL.

The chain combines TRBV28 with TRBJ1-4; the D gene is possibly TRBD1 (5 bases). CDR1 and CDR2 from the germline V gene are MDHEN and SYDVKM. The CDR3 extends over 14 amino acids. The germline V and J ends were trimmed by 6 bases and 8 bases, with 16 bases remaining between them. CDR3 DNA sequence: TGTGCCAGCAGAGACCGAAGGGGAGGCGAAAAACTGTTTTTT. This encodes CASRDRRGGEKLFF. Using reference TRBV28 and TRBJ1-4 for the parts outside the CDR3, the full variable domain is DVKVTQSSRYLVKRTGEKVFLECVQDMDHENMFWYRQDPGLGLRLIYFSYDVKMKEKGDIPEGYSVSREKKERFSLILESASTNQTSMYLCASRDRRGGEKLFFGSGTQLSVL.

In the case of this clone: The sample holds other DNA sequences that translate to the same CDR3. This sequence joins TRBV4-2 and TRBJ2-7, with TRBD2 identical over 10 bases. Unmatched junction bases numbered 5, after V lost 2 bases and J lost 4 bases. CDR1 is LGHNA, CDR2 YNFKEQ, per germline. The CDR3 length is 15 residues. In nucleotides, the CDR3 is TGTGCCAGCAGCCAATCACCGGGACTAGCGTACGAGCAGTACTTC. Amino acid sequence: CASSQSPGLAYEQYF.

In the case of this clone: Other DNA sequences from this sample encode an identical CDR3 as well. The genes are TRBV5-1 and TRBJ2-1, with 11 positions matching TRBD2. V lost 4 bases to trimming and J lost 4 bases; unmatched junction nucleotides: 7. The CDR3 is 16 residues long. Per the germline V gene, CDR1 is SGHRS and CDR2 is YFSETQ. CDR3 nucleotides: TGCGCCAGCAGCCTCACTAGCGGGAGAGGGTACAATGAGCAGTTCTTC. The encoded protein is CASSLTSGRGYNEQFF.